This T cell receptor (beta chain) was captured by sequencing in a study of Ad26.COV2.S vaccination and SARS-CoV-2 variants. Study-wide findings and caveats: Vaccine recipients posted higher spike-specific TCR breadth than their placebo counterparts. Reports say spike-specific CD8+ and CD4+ T cell responses covered substantial breadth after vaccination.

Assay used: immunoSEQ multiplex PCR; TCRdb lists only in-frame clones, some missing. The table includes 450,000 to 550,000 clones, 89% detected once. Treatment of the sample: roughly 19 received Ad26.COV2.S at low or high dose, single or two shots; 5 received placebo; per-sample allocation not given. Day 63 after the first injection of vaccine or placebo was the sampling time. A remark on this clone: Its antigen is not identified.

CDR3 length: 15 amino acids. The trim removed 8 bases at V and 0 bases at J, leaving 10 bases unmatched. CDR1 is MNHEY and CDR2 is SVGAGI in the germline V gene. This TCR was recovered from a person aged 18-60 years who received the Ad26.COV2.S COVID-19 vaccine or a placebo. Sequenced material: peripheral blood, taken in a trial of Ad26.COV2.S vaccine versus placebo. This chain uses TRBV6-5 with TRBJ2-7; 7 bases line up with TRBD2. The CDR3 DNA follows: TGTGCCAGCCGGGGCGGGGCGGGAGTCTCCTACGAGCAGTACTTC. Its translation: CASRGGAGVSYEQYF.